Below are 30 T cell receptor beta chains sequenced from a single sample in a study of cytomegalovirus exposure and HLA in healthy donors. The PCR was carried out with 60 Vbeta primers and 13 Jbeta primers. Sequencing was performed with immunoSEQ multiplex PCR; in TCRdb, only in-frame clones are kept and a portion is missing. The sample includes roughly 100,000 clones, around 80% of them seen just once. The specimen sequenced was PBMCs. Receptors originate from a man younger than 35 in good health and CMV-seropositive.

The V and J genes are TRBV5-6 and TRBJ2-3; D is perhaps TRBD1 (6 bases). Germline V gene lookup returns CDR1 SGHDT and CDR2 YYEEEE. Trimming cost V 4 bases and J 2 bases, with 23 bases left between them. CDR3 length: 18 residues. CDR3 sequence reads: CASSQDPGHRDLTDTQYF. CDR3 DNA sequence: TGTGCCAGCAGCCAGGATCCGGGACACCGAGACCTCACAGATACGCAGTATTTT. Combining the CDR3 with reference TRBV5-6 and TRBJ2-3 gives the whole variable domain DAGVTQSPTHLIKTRGQQVTLRCSPKSGHDTVSWYQQALGQGPQFIFQYYEEEERQRGNFPDRFSGHQFPNYSSELNVNALLLGDSALYLCASSQDPGHRDLTDTQYFGPGTRLTVL.

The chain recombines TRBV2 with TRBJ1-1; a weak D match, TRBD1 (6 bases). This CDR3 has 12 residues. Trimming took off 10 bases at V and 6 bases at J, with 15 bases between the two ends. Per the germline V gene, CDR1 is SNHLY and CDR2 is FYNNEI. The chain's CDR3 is CATIQGSPEAFF. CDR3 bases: TGTGCCACCATACAGGGTTCCCCTGAAGCTTTCTTT.

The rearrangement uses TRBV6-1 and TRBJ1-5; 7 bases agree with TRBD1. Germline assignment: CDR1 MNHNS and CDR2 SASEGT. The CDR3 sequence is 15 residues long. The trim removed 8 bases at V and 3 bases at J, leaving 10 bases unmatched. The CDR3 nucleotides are TGTGCCAGCTGCCGGGGGGGACAGAACAATCAGCCCCAGCATTTT. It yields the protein CASCRGGQNNQPQHF.

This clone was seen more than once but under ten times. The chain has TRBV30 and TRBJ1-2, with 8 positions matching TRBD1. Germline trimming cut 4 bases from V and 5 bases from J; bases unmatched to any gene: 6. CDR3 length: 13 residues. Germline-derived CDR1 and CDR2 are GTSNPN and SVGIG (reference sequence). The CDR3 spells CAWTVDREYGYTF. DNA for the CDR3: TGTGCCTGGACCGTGGACAGGGAGTATGGCTACACCTTC.

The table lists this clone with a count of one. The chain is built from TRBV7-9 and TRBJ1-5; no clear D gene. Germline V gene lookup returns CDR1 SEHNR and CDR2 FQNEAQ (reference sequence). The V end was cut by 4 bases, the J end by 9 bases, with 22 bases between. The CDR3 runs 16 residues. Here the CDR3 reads CASSSSLREGSRPQHF. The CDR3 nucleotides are TGTGCCAGCAGCTCAAGCCTGAGGGAGGGTTCTCGGCCCCAGCATTTT.

CDR3 amino acids: CASSELGAGVGTDTQYF. CDR3 in DNA: TGTGCCAGCAGTGAGCTTGGGGCCGGCGTCGGCACAGATACGCAGTATTTT. The chain recombines TRBV6-4 with TRBJ2-3; maybe TRBD1 (5 bases). Germline V gene data show CDR1 as MRHNA and CDR2 as SNTAGT. The CDR3 has 17 amino acids. V dropped 3 bases and J dropped 1 base, with 17 bases sitting between them.

The DNA for the CDR3 is TGCGCCAGTATCAAAACCGCGAGACAGATTATCTCCCGCTATAATTCACCCCTCCACTTT. This encodes CASIKTARQIISRYNSPLHF. The chain carries TRBV5-1 and TRBJ1-6; D may be TRBD1 (5 bases). Germline-derived CDR1 and CDR2 are SGHRS and YFSETQ. CDR3 length equals 20 residues. V shed 8 bases and J shed 3 bases, with 30 bases lying between them.

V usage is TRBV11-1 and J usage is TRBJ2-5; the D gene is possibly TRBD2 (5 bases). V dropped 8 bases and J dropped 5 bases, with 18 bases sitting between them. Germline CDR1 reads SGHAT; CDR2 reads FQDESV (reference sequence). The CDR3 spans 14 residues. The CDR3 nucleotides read TGTGCCAGCGGAGGATATGGCGGTCGGGAGACCCAGTACTTC. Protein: CASGGYGGRETQYF.

CDR3 DNA sequence: TGTGCCAGCAGCTCAGACGGCGGGGGAGACGAGCAGTACTTC. Amino acids: CASSSDGGGDEQYF. The chain couples TRBV7-6 to TRBJ2-7, with 7 bases aligning to TRBD2. CDR3 size: 14 residues. Germline CDR1 is SGHVS and CDR2 is FNYEAQ. J lost 5 bases, V lost 4 bases, and 8 bases had no gene match.

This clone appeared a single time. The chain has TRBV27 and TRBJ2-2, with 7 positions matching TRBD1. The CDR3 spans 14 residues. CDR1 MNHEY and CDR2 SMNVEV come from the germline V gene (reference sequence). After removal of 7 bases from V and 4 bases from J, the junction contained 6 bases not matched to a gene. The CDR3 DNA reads TGTGCCAGCACTCCCTACAGGGGCACCGGGGAGCTGTTTTTT. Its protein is CASTPYRGTGELFF.

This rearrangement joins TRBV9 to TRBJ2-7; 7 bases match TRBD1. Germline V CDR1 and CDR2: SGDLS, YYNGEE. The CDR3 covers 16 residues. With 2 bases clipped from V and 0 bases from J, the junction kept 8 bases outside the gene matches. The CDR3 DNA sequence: TGTGCCAGCAGCGTCGGGACGGGACAGAGCTCCTACGAGCAGTACTTC. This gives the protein CASSVGTGQSSYEQYF.

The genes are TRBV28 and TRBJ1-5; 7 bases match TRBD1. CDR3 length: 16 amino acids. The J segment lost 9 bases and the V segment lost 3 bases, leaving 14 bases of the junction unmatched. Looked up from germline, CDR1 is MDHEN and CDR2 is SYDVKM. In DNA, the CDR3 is TGTGCCAGCAGTTTGGATAACAGGGGTTTGGGCGCGCCCCAGCATTTT. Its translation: CASSLDNRGLGAPQHF.

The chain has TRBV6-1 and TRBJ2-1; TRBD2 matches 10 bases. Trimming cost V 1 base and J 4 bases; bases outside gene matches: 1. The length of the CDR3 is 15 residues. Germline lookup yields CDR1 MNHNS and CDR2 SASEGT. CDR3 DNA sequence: TGTGCCAGCAGTGAAGAAGCGGGGGGGTACAATGAGCAGTTCTTC. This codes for CASSEEAGGYNEQFF.

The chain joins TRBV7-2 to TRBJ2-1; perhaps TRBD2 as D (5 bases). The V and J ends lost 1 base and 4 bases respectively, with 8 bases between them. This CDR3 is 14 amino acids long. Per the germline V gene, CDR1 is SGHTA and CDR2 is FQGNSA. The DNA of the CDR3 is TGTGCCAGCAGCTTAGTCGAGGGATACAATGAGCAGTTCTTC. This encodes CASSLVEGYNEQFF.

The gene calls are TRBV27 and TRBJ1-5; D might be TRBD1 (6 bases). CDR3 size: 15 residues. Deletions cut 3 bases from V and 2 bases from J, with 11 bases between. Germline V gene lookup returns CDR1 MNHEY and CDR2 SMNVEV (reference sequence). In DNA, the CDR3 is TGTGCCAGCAGTTTTATTTCAGGGGGCAATCAGCCCCAGCATTTT. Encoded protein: CASSFISGGNQPQHF.

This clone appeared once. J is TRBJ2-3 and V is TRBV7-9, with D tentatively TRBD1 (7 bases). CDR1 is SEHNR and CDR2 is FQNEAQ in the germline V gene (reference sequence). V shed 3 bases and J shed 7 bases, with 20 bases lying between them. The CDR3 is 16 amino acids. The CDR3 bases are TGTGCCAGCAGCTTTCCACAGGGGAATCGGGGGAATACGCAGTATTTT. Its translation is CASSFPQGNRGNTQYF.

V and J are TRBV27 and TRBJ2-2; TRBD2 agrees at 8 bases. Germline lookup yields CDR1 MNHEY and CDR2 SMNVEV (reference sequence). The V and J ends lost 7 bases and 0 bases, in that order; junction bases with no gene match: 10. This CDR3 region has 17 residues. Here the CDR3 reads CASKLPSGGSNTGELFF. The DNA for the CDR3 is TGTGCCAGCAAGCTCCCGAGCGGGGGCTCGAACACCGGGGAGCTGTTTTTT.

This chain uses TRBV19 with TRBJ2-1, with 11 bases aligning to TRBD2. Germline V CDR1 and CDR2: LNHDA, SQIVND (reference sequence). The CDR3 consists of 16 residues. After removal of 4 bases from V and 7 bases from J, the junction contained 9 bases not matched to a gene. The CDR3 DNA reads TGTGCCAGTAGTAGGGCTAGCGGGGGGATGGGGAATGAGCAGTTCTTC. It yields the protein CASSRASGGMGNEQFF. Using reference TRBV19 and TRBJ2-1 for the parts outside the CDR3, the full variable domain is DGGITQSPKYLFRKEGQNVTLSCEQNLNHDAMYWYRQDPGQGLRLIYYSQIVNDFQKGDIAEGYSVSREKKESFPLTVTSAQKNPTAFYLCASSRASGGMGNEQFFGPGTRLTVL.

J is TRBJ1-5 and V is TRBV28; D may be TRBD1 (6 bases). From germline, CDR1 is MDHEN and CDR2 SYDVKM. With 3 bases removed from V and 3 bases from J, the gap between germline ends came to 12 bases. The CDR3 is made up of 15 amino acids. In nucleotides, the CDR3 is TGTGCCAGCAGTTTGCCAGGGGCCTCCAATCAGCCCCAGCATTTT. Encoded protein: CASSLPGASNQPQHF.

CDR3 nucleotide sequence: TGTGCCAGTAGTCCGGACAGGGGAACGAACACTGAAGCTTTCTTT. Translation gives CASSPDRGTNTEAFF. The genes are TRBV19 and TRBJ1-1, with TRBD1 identical over 9 bases. The trim removed 5 bases at V and 1 base at J, leaving 5 bases unmatched. The length of the CDR3 is 15 residues. CDR1 and CDR2 from the germline V gene are LNHDA and SQIVND (reference sequence).

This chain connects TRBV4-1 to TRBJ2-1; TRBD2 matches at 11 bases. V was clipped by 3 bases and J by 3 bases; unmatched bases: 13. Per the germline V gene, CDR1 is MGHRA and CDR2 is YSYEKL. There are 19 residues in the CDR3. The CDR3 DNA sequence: TGCGCCAGCAGCCAGATTACAGGAGGGACTAGCGGATACTACAATGAGCAGTTCTTC. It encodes CASSQITGGTSGYYNEQFF.

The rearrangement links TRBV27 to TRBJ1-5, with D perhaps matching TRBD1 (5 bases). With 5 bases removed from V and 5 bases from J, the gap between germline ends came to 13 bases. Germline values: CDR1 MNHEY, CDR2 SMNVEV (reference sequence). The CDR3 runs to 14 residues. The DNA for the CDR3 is TGTGCCAGCAGTCCCCCGGGACTCGATCAGCCCCAGCATTTT. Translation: CASSPPGLDQPQHF.

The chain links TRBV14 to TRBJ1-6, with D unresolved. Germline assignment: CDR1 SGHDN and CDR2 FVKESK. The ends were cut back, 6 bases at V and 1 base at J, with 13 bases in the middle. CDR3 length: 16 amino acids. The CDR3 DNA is TGTGCCAGCAGTCGTTCGGGAGGGTCCTATAATTCACCCCTCCACTTT. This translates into CASSRSGGSYNSPLHF.

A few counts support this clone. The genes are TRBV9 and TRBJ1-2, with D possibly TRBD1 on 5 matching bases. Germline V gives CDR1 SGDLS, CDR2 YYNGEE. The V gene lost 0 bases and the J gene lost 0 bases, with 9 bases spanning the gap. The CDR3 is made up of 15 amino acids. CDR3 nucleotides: TGTGCCAGCAGCGTAGGGGGCCAAGCTAACTATGGCTACACCTTC. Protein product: CASSVGGQANYGYTF.

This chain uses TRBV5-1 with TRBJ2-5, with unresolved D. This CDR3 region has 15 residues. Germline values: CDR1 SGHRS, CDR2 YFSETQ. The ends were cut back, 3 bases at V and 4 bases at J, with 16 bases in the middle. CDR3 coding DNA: TGCGCCAGCAGCTACCAAAGCCGGTCATCAGAGACCCAGTACTTC. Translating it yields CASSYQSRSSETQYF.

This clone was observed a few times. The CDR3 DNA sequence: TGCGCCAGCAGCTCGAACCGGGGCACAGATACGCAGTATTTT. Amino acid sequence: CASSSNRGTDTQYF. The chain joins TRBV5-1 to TRBJ2-3; D gene uncertain. Germline CDR1 and CDR2: SGHRS and YFSETQ. The CDR3 is made up of 14 amino acids. V was clipped by 3 bases and J by 1 base, with 9 bases between them.

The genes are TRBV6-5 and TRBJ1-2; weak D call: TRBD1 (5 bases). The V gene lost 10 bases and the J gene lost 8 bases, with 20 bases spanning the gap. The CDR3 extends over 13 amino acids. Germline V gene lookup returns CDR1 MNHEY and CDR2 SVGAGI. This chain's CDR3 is CATESGGGDGYTF. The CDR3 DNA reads TGTGCCACTGAGTCCGGGGGAGGGGACGGCTACACCTTC.

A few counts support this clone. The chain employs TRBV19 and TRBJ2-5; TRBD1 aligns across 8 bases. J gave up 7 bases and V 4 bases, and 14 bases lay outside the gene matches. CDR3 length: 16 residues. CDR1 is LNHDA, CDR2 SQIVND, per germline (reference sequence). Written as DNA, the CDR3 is TGTGCCAGTAGTACCTCAGGGACAGGTGGTCAGGGGACCCAGTACTTC. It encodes CASSTSGTGGQGTQYF.

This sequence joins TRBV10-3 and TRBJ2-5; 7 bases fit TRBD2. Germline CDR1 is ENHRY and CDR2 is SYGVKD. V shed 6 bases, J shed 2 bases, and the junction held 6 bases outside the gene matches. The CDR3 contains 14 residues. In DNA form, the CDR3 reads TGTGCCATCAGGCCGGGACTATCGCAAGAGACCCAGTACTTC. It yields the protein CAIRPGLSQETQYF.

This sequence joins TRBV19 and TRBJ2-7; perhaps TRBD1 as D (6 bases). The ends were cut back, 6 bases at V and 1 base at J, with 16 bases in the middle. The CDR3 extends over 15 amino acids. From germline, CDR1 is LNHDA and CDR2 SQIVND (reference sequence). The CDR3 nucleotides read TGTGCCAGTAGACCGTCGGGGACACTTTCCTACGAGCAGTACTTC. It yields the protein CASRPSGTLSYEQYF.